The next 17 T cell receptor beta chains were all read from a single sample in a study of blood T cell repertoires in COVID-19. Method: immunoSEQ multiplex PCR; TCRdb's copy keeps in-frame clones and lacks some. This sample has about 69,000 clones; about 85% occur once, and the top ten carry about 2.9%. Source material: peripheral blood. The source is a man older than 75 with acute or convalescent COVID-19.

The genes are TRBV5-8 and TRBJ1-4; 7 nucleotides align to TRBD1. The junction had 7 bases not matched to a gene; V was cut back by 5 bases and J by 6 bases. CDR3 size: 14 residues. Germline assignment: CDR1 SGHTS and CDR2 YDEGEE. CDR3 nucleotides: TGTGCCAGCAGTCAGGGACAGCGGCATGAAAAACTGTTTTTT. Its protein is CASSQGQRHEKLFF.

This clone was counted a single time. V usage is TRBV19 and J usage is TRBJ1-1; maybe TRBD1 (6 bases). Germline CDR1 reads LNHDA; CDR2 reads SQIVND (reference sequence). The CDR3 totals 14 residues. Trimming stripped 5 bases from V and 1 base from J, with 11 bases between. The CDR3 sequence: CASSLRQENTEAFF. CDR3 sequence (DNA): TGTGCCAGTAGTTTGAGACAGGAGAACACTGAAGCTTTCTTT.

The J gene is TRBJ2-7, the V gene TRBV27, with 11 bases fitting TRBD1. The CDR3 is 16 amino acids. The trim removed 5 bases at V and 3 bases at J, leaving 9 bases unmatched. CDR1 and CDR2 (germline): MNHEY, SMNVEV (reference sequence). CDR3 sequence reads: CASSRSGTGGRYEQYF. The CDR3 nucleotides read TGTGCCAGCAGTCGATCTGGGACAGGGGGACGCTACGAGCAGTACTTC.

This rearrangement joins TRBV4-2 to TRBJ2-7, with a possible D match to TRBD1 (7 bases). V was clipped by 1 base and J by 4 bases, with 17 bases between them. This CDR3 comprises 16 residues. The germline V gene has CDR1 LGHNA and CDR2 YNFKEQ. In DNA, the CDR3 is TGTGCCAGCAGCCAAGGGTTCCAGGGGGGTAATTACGAGCAGTACTTC. It codes for CASSQGFQGGNYEQYF.

The V gene is TRBV21-1, the J gene TRBJ2-3; no DNA check was done on the table's D call, TRBD1. TRBV21-1 is designated a pseudogene. The CDR3 runs 14 residues. The CDR3 DNA is TGTGCCAGCAGCATGAGGGACATCACAGATACGCAGTATTTT. Protein product: CASSMRDITDTQYF.

Turning to this clone: At one boundary the junction diverges from the germline segment, which might be a read error. The genes are TRBV11-3 and TRBJ2-5; 8 bases fit TRBD1. CDR3 length: 14 residues. CDR1 and CDR2 (germline): SGHNT, YENEEA. The CDR3 loop reads CASSLDGQGETQYF. CDR3 nucleotides: TGTGCCAGCAGCCTAGACGGACAGGGAGAGACCCAGTACTTC.

The chain combines TRBV6-6 with TRBJ1-4, with D unclear. CDR3 length equals 13 residues. V was pared by 2 bases and J by 8 bases, with 9 bases between. The germline CDR1 and CDR2 sequences are MNHNY and SVGAGI (reference sequence). The CDR3 region is CASSYQSGEKLFF. For the CDR3, the DNA is TGTGCCAGCAGTTACCAATCCGGGGAAAAACTGTTTTTT.

The chain is built from TRBV11-2 and TRBJ1-2, with D unresolved. The CDR3 is made up of 13 amino acids. CDR1 is SGHAT and CDR2 is FQNNGV in the germline V gene. V was pared by 5 bases and J by 4 bases, with 11 bases between. The CDR3 reads CASSPRFGYGYTF. As DNA, the CDR3 is TGTGCCAGCAGCCCACGGTTCGGCTATGGCTACACCTTC. Full variable domain (remainder filled in from reference TRBV11-2 and TRBJ1-2): EAGVAQSPRYKIIEKRQSVAFWCNPISGHATLYWYQQILGQGPKLLIQFQNNGVVDDSQLPKDRFSAERLKGVDSTLKIQPAKLEDSAVYLCASSPRFGYGYTFGSGTRLTVV.

This clone was seen a single time. The chain is built from TRBV5-6 and TRBJ1-1; perhaps TRBD1 as D (6 bases). The germline CDR1 and CDR2 sequences are SGHDT and YYEEEE. V lost 3 bases to trimming and J lost 3 bases, with 9 bases between them. CDR3 length: 13 amino acids. The CDR3 coding sequence is TGTGCCAGCAGCTACGCAGGGGACACTGAAGCTTTCTTT. Its protein is CASSYAGDTEAFF. Full variable domain (remainder filled in from reference TRBV5-6 and TRBJ1-1): DAGVTQSPTHLIKTRGQQVTLRCSPKSGHDTVSWYQQALGQGPQFIFQYYEEEERQRGNFPDRFSGHQFPNYSSELNVNALLLGDSALYLCASSYAGDTEAFFGQGTRLTVV.

The genes are TRBV6-5 and TRBJ1-1, with 7 nucleotides matching TRBD1. The CDR3 sequence is 15 residues long. Germline lookup yields CDR1 MNHEY and CDR2 SVGAGI. V trimming: 0 bases; J trimming: 4 bases; junction bases outside the gene matches: 5. CDR3 DNA: TGTGCCAGCAGTTACTCCCCGAGGGGGCGCACTGAAGCTTTCTTT. Protein sequence: CASSYSPRGRTEAFF.

This clone was found a few times. The gene calls are TRBV7-8 and TRBJ2-7, with 7 bases lining up with TRBD2. The CDR3 has 17 residues. Germline V CDR1 and CDR2: SGHVS, FQNEAQ. J lost 0 bases, V lost 0 bases, and 8 bases had no gene match. The CDR3 sequence: CASSLAITSASSYEQYF. CDR3 bases: TGTGCCAGCAGCTTAGCCATTACTAGCGCGTCCTCCTACGAGCAGTACTTC.

This rearrangement joins TRBV5-1 to TRBJ2-1; D gene ambiguous. Trimming removed 4 bases from V and 7 bases from J, with 9 bases in between. Germline V gives CDR1 SGHRS, CDR2 YFSETQ. The CDR3 totals 12 residues. The CDR3 DNA reads as TGCGCCAGCAGCCCAGAACTAAATGAGCAGTTCTTC. It is translated as CASSPELNEQFF.

CDR3 sequence (DNA): TGTGCCAGTACCCGCTCGGGGACTAGCGGGGAGCGGGAGCTGTTTTTT. This encodes CASTRSGTSGERELFF. The rearrangement uses TRBV19 and TRBJ2-2; 13 nucleotides line up with TRBD2. CDR1 LNHDA and CDR2 SQIVND come from the germline V gene (reference sequence). This CDR3 spans 16 amino acids. V dropped 7 bases and J dropped 9; count of bases not matched to a gene: 11.

V usage is TRBV5-1 and J usage is TRBJ2-7; 10 bases line up with TRBD1. J lost 5 bases, V lost 3 bases, and 5 bases had no gene match. The CDR3 is made up of 14 amino acids. CDR1 is SGHRS, CDR2 YFSETQ, per germline. The CDR3 nucleotides read TGCGCCAGCAGCTCGACAGGGGGCCTAGACGAGCAGTACTTC. Encoded protein: CASSSTGGLDEQYF. The complete variable domain, with remaining parts taken from reference TRBV5-1 and TRBJ2-7, reads KAGVTQTPRYLIKTRGQQVTLSCSPISGHRSVSWYQQTPGQGLQFLFEYFSETQRNKGNFPGRFSGRQFSNSRSEMNVSTLELGDSALYLCASSSTGGLDEQYFGPGTRLTVT.

The chain recombines TRBV24-1 with TRBJ2-1; 7 bases line up with TRBD1. Trimming took 6 bases from V and 9 from J; bases not matched to a gene: 7. Per the germline V gene, CDR1 is KGHDR and CDR2 is SFDVKD. The CDR3 spans 13 residues. The CDR3 nucleotides are TGTGCCACCAGTTTACAGGGGCAGGGTGAGCAGTTCTTC. Encoded protein: CATSLQGQGEQFF.

The chain couples TRBV4-3 to TRBJ2-3; 8 bases line up with TRBD2. V was clipped by 0 bases and J by 2 bases; unmatched bases: 4. Looked up from germline, CDR1 is LGHNA and CDR2 is YSLEER. This CDR3 has 16 amino acids. CDR3 residues: CASSQDQAGATDTQYF. CDR3 coding DNA: TGCGCCAGCAGCCAAGATCAAGCGGGAGCCACAGATACGCAGTATTTT.

V gene TRBV11-2 combines with J gene TRBJ2-3; a possible D gene is TRBD2 (6 bases). V was trimmed by 3 bases and J by 4 bases, leaving 11 bases between them. The CDR3 is 14 residues long. In germline, CDR1 is SGHAT, CDR2 FQNNGV. The CDR3 reads CASSFLASADTQYF. Written as DNA, the CDR3 is TGTGCCAGCAGCTTTCTGGCTAGCGCAGATACGCAGTATTTT. Filled out from reference TRBV11-2 and TRBJ2-3, the complete variable domain reads EAGVAQSPRYKIIEKRQSVAFWCNPISGHATLYWYQQILGQGPKLLIQFQNNGVVDDSQLPKDRFSAERLKGVDSTLKIQPAKLEDSAVYLCASSFLASADTQYFGPGTRLTVL.